The 22 T cell receptor beta chains in this list originate from one sample, sequenced in a study of molecular identifiers for immune sequencing clone quantification. Each CDR3 protein gets one entry after TCRdb re-called the PCR reads with MiXCR. Altogether a few hundred thousand distinct CDR3 sequences are present, roughly a quarter being singletons, with the ten largest covering roughly 0.7%. The sample comprised naive CD8+ T cells from blood, with Jurkat cell RNA spiked in. Subset described: FACS-sorted CD8+CD4-CCR7+CD45RA+ naive T cells. The source of these receptors is a human donor in good health. Some libraries in this study had Jurkat cell RNA spiked in.

This chain joins TRBV7-2 and TRBJ1-1; 8 bases are a match to TRBD1. This CDR3 spans 14 amino acids. Germline loops: CDR1 SGHTA, CDR2 FQGNSA. Trimming took 4 bases from V and 3 from J; bases not matched to a gene: 4. In DNA form, the CDR3 reads TGTACCAGCAGCTCCGGACAGGGATACACTGAAGCTTTCTTT. Protein sequence: CTSSSGQGYTEAFF.

The V and J genes are TRBV7-3 and TRBJ2-3; maybe TRBD2 (6 bases). V lost 5 bases to trimming and J lost 10 bases, with 22 bases between them. Germline loops: CDR1 SGHTA, CDR2 FQGTGA. The CDR3 runs to 15 residues. Here the CDR3 reads CASSPGREWPDAQYF. For the CDR3, the DNA is TGTGCCAGCAGCCCCGGCCGGGAGTGGCCGGATGCGCAGTATTTT.

V usage is TRBV7-2 and J usage is TRBJ2-1; 8 bases match TRBD1. The CDR3 has 18 amino acids. CDR1 and CDR2 from the germline V gene are SGHTA and FQGNSA. The V segment lost 1 base and the J segment 3 bases; nucleotides outside the gene matches: 11. The CDR3 loop reads CASSLEENRGWFYNEQFF. The CDR3 nucleotides are TGTGCCAGCAGCTTAGAAGAGAACAGGGGGTGGTTCTACAATGAGCAGTTCTTC.

This clonotype was observed at least ten times. The chain employs TRBV20-1 and TRBJ2-3; D is ambiguous. The CDR3 covers 15 residues. V was cut by 0 bases and J by 2 bases, with 12 bases left in between. CDR1 and CDR2 from the germline V gene are DFQATT and SNEGSKA (reference sequence). CDR3 nucleotide sequence: TGCAGTGCTAGAGATCACCACTGGGTCACAGATACGCAGTATTTT. It encodes CSARDHHWVTDTQYF.

The chain carries TRBV27 and TRBJ2-3; no reliable D call. Trimming removed 4 bases at V and 3 bases at J, with 11 bases between. In germline, CDR1 is MNHEY, CDR2 SMNVEV (reference sequence). The CDR3 is made up of 14 amino acids. Here the CDR3 DNA reads TGTGCCAGCAGTTCCCCAACTGGGACAGATACGCAGTATTTT. It codes for CASSSPTGTDTQYF.

At least ten counts were recorded for this clonotype. The V call is TRBV4-3, the J call TRBJ2-3; D assignment may be TRBD1 or TRBD2 (6 bases each). Germline V gene lookup returns CDR1 LGHNA and CDR2 YSLEER. V dropped 4 bases and J dropped 5 bases, with 16 bases sitting between them. The CDR3 spans 15 residues. CDR3 sequence (DNA): TGCGCCAGCAGCCTTAAGGGGGACTTGAGAGATACGCAGTATTTT. Its translation is CASSLKGDLRDTQYF.

This clonotype was detected many times. The chain combines TRBV24-1 with TRBJ2-1; D is possibly TRBD2 (5 bases). Per germline, CDR1 KGHDR and CDR2 SFDVKD. This CDR3 comprises 15 residues. Trimming stripped 9 bases from V and 0 bases from J, with 14 bases between. The CDR3 bases are TGTGCCACCGAGGGCGGCAGGAGCTCCTACAATGAGCAGTTCTTC. This sequence encodes CATEGGRSSYNEQFF.

In DNA, the CDR3 is TGTGCCAGCAGTCCTCCTGGTTGGGGCACAGATACGCAGTATTTT. Protein: CASSPPGWGTDTQYF. The chain is built from TRBV6-5 and TRBJ2-3; D not resolved. Germline CDR1 is MNHEY and CDR2 is SVGAGI. Trimming removed 5 bases from V and 1 base from J, with 13 bases in between. This CDR3 spans 15 amino acids.

This clonotype occurred many times. The CDR3 region is CASSLTTGAGNTEAFF. The CDR3 region has the DNA TGTGCCAGCAGCTTAACCACAGGGGCAGGGAACACTGAAGCTTTCTTT. The rearrangement uses TRBV7-9 and TRBJ1-1, with 7 bases identical to TRBD1. J lost 1 base, V lost 2 bases, and 7 bases had no gene match. Germline loops: CDR1 SEHNR, CDR2 FQNEAQ (reference sequence). There are 16 residues in the CDR3.

This clonotype was detected many times. The J gene is TRBJ2-3, the V gene TRBV13; TRBD1 aligns across 7 bases. Germline CDR1 reads PRHDT; CDR2 reads FYEKMQ (reference sequence). Unmatched junction bases numbered 3, after V lost 0 bases and J lost 3 bases. This CDR3 comprises 15 residues. This CDR3 reads CASSLGTGVTDTQYF. In DNA, the CDR3 is TGTGCCAGCAGCTTAGGCACAGGGGTGACAGATACGCAGTATTTT.

The chain carries TRBV2 and TRBJ1-5, with D perhaps TRBD1 (5 bases). V was cut by 3 bases and J by 1 base, with 10 bases left in between. Germline CDR1 reads SNHLY; CDR2 reads FYNNEI. This CDR3 is built from 15 residues. This chain's CDR3 is CASSEGRVSNQPQHF. Written as DNA, the CDR3 is TGTGCCAGCAGTGAGGGCAGGGTGAGCAATCAGCCCCAGCATTTT.

This clonotype was detected ten times or more. The J gene is TRBJ1-5, the V gene TRBV4-1, with D uncertain. The CDR3 consists of 13 residues. In germline, CDR1 is MGHRA, CDR2 YSYEKL. V was trimmed by 0 bases and J by 4 bases, leaving 4 bases between them. The CDR3 nucleotides are TGCGCCAGCAGCCAAGAACCGAATCAGCCCCAGCATTTT. This translates into CASSQEPNQPQHF.

The chain has TRBV28 and TRBJ2-3, with no clear D. The CDR3 is 15 residues long. Trimming took off 6 bases at V and 0 bases at J, with 13 bases between the two ends. Germline assignment: CDR1 MDHEN and CDR2 SYDVKM. CDR3 in amino acids: CASSPDRFSTDTQYF. CDR3 nucleotides: TGTGCCAGCAGCCCGGACCGATTTAGCACAGATACGCAGTATTTT. Filled out from reference TRBV28 and TRBJ2-3, the complete variable domain reads DVKVTQSSRYLVKRTGEKVFLECVQDMDHENMFWYRQDPGLGLRLIYFSYDVKMKEKGDIPEGYSVSREKKERFSLILESASTNQTSMYLCASSPDRFSTDTQYFGPGTRLTVL.

The J gene is TRBJ1-5, the V gene TRBV30; perhaps TRBD1 as D (6 bases). This CDR3 region has 13 residues. V was pared by 1 base and J by 5 bases, with 9 bases between. The germline CDR1 and CDR2 sequences are GTSNPN and SVGIG (reference sequence). In DNA form, the CDR3 reads TGTGCCTGGAGTGGGGCAGGGGATCAGCCCCAGCATTTT. As protein: CAWSGAGDQPQHF.

This CDR3 reads CASSPGQGPLRNEQFF. The CDR3, as DNA: TGTGCCAGCAGTCCGGGACAGGGGCCCCTTCGGAATGAGCAGTTCTTC. The rearrangement uses TRBV2 and TRBJ2-1; 10 bases are shared with TRBD1. J gave up 7 bases and V 5 bases, and 11 bases lay outside the gene matches. Germline CDR1 reads SNHLY; CDR2 reads FYNNEI. The CDR3 extends over 16 amino acids.

The chain joins TRBV7-9 to TRBJ2-1; no definite D call. This CDR3 has 14 residues. V dropped 1 base and J dropped 4 bases, with 8 bases sitting between them. CDR1 is SEHNR and CDR2 is FQNEAQ in the germline V gene (reference sequence). Written as DNA, the CDR3 is TGTGCCAGCAGCTTAGGGGAAGGGTACAATGAGCAGTTCTTC. Translating gives CASSLGEGYNEQFF.

This clonotype was found a few times. CDR3 amino acids: CASSPDEGGGYTF. CDR3 in DNA: TGCGCCAGCAGCCCCGACGAGGGAGGTGGCTACACCTTC. This rearrangement joins TRBV4-1 to TRBJ1-2; D remains unclear. Germline V gives CDR1 MGHRA, CDR2 YSYEKL. The CDR3 sequence is 13 residues long. Trimming left V 4 bases short and J 7 bases short, with 13 bases between.

This clonotype was counted many times. This sequence joins TRBV15 and TRBJ1-6; 10 nucleotides match TRBD1. The CDR3 totals 16 residues. The V and J ends lost 0 bases and 7 bases, in that order; junction bases with no gene match: 3. The germline CDR1 and CDR2 sequences are LNHNV and YYDKDF (reference sequence). CDR3 nucleotides: TGTGCCACCAGCAGAGAGCCGGGACAGGGGAATTCACCCCTCCACTTT. This translates into CATSREPGQGNSPLHF.

The V call is TRBV4-1, the J call TRBJ1-1; 7 bases fit TRBD1. This CDR3 comprises 13 residues. Trimming at V came to 3 bases and at J to 7 bases, leaving 5 bases not matched to a gene. Germline V gene data show CDR1 as MGHRA and CDR2 as YSYEKL. The CDR3 DNA sequence: TGCGCCAGCAGCCAGTTTGGGACAGTTGAAGCTTTCTTT. Encoded protein: CASSQFGTVEAFF.

The chain carries TRBV15 and TRBJ2-1; 8 bases are a match to TRBD1. Germline trimming cut 1 base from V and 4 bases from J; bases unmatched to any gene: 0. The germline CDR1 and CDR2 sequences are LNHNV and YYDKDF (reference sequence). The CDR3 has 14 amino acids. The CDR3: CATSRGTGYNEQFF. In DNA, the CDR3 is TGTGCCACCAGCAGAGGGACAGGGTACAATGAGCAGTTCTTC.

The sample holds many counts of this clonotype. The chain employs TRBV7-9 and TRBJ2-7, with 8 bases identical to TRBD1. The CDR3 covers 16 residues. The germline V gene has CDR1 SEHNR and CDR2 FQNEAQ (reference sequence). Germline trimming cut 5 bases from V and 3 bases from J; bases unmatched to any gene: 12. CDR3 protein: CASSERADRAIYEQYF. In DNA form, the CDR3 reads TGTGCCAGCAGCGAACGAGCGGACAGGGCCATCTACGAGCAGTACTTC.

There are many counts of this clonotype. This rearrangement joins TRBV30 to TRBJ1-3; D gene unclear. The germline V and J ends were trimmed by 0 bases and 4 bases, with 4 bases remaining between them. Germline CDR1 GTSNPN, CDR2 SVGIG (reference sequence). The CDR3 length is 12 residues. In DNA, the CDR3 is TGTGCCTGGAGTGTATTGGGAAACACCATATATTTT. Amino acids: CAWSVLGNTIYF.